This record covers a single T cell receptor beta chain. Its antigen is still unknown. This sample is part of a study of Ad26.COV2.S vaccination and SARS-CoV-2 variants. Study in general: Intramuscular Ad26.COV2.S doses were given once or twice, 56 days apart.

TCRdb keeps only in-frame clones here, not all; method: immunoSEQ multiplex PCR. Seen here are about 400,000 clones, about nine tenths observed once, and the top ten hold about 2%. Trimming stripped 1 base from V and 8 bases from J, with 5 bases between. The germline CDR1 and CDR2 sequences are SNHLY and FYNNEI. This CDR3 region has 12 residues. Regarding the study as a whole: For non-spike TCRs, breadth in vaccine recipients resembled that in placebo recipients.

Sample treatment: about 20 received Ad26.COV2.S at low or high dose, single or two shots; 5 received placebo; per-sample allocation not given. All samples were drawn on day 63, counting from the first vaccine or placebo injection. This sequence was found in a person between 18 and 60 years old who received the Ad26.COV2.S COVID-19 vaccine or a placebo. This chain joins TRBV2 and TRBJ1-4; D gene unclear. The sequencing used peripheral blood, collected in a trial of Ad26.COV2.S vaccine versus placebo. The CDR3 bases are TGTGCCAGCAGTGAAGGGAGAGAAAAACTGTTTTTT. This translates into CASSEGREKLFF. Looking up the rest from reference TRBV2 and TRBJ1-4 gives the full variable domain: EPEVTQTPSHQVTQMGQEVILRCVPISNHLYFYWYRQILGQKVEFLVSFYNNEISEKSEIFDDQFSVERPDGSNFTLKIRSTKLEDSAMYFCASSEGREKLFFGSGTQLSVL.